A single sample gave rise to the 16 T cell receptor beta chains below, sequenced in a study of T cells after yellow fever vaccination. TCRdb ran MiXCR on the 5' RACE reads and lists one entry per CDR3 protein. The sample yields 250,000 or so distinct CDR3 sequences, more than 3.5% seen once. This sample comprised PBMCs, obtained 15 days after the yellow fever booster vaccination. The source of these receptors is a man aged 18 to 29 who received the YFV17D yellow fever vaccine.

This clonotype was observed at least ten times. The chain links TRBV5-1 to TRBJ1-1, with 9 bases that match TRBD1. CDR1 and CDR2 (germline): SGHRS, YFSETQ. The trim removed 4 bases at V and 5 bases at J, leaving 9 bases unmatched. The CDR3 sequence is 15 residues long. Written as DNA, the CDR3 is TGCGCCAGCAGCAAAGGGACAGGGCTGGAGACTGAAGCTTTCTTT. Amino acid sequence: CASSKGTGLETEAFF.

This clonotype was seen repeatedly, ten times or more. This chain links TRBV20-1 with TRBJ1-2, with 8 bases aligning to TRBD1. Germline assignment: CDR1 DFQATT and CDR2 SNEGSKA (reference sequence). CDR3 length: 13 amino acids. The V segment lost 0 bases and the J segment 5 bases; nucleotides outside the gene matches: 2. The CDR3 reads CSAREQGVYGYTF. DNA of the CDR3: TGCAGTGCTAGAGAACAGGGGGTTTATGGCTACACCTTC.

In its sample, this clonotype was seen many times. The rearrangement uses TRBV29-1 and TRBJ1-2; tentatively, D is TRBD1 (5 bases). Trimming left V 5 bases short and J 0 bases short, with 10 bases between. The CDR3 is 13 residues long. Looked up from germline, CDR1 is SQVTM and CDR2 is ANQGSEA. The CDR3 DNA reads TGCAGCGTTACCTCGACAGCTAACTATGGCTACACCTTC. Translation: CSVTSTANYGYTF.

This clonotype was seen a few times. This rearrangement joins TRBV7-9 to TRBJ1-1; D gene unclear. Deletions cut 2 bases from V and 5 bases from J, with 15 bases between. The germline gives CDR1 SEHNR, CDR2 FQNEAQ (reference sequence). The CDR3 has 15 amino acids. The CDR3 DNA follows: TGTGCCAGCAGCTTAAAGCGGGGAGGATATACTGAAGCTTTCTTT. This translates into CASSLKRGGYTEAFF.

This clonotype was counted at least ten times. The chain carries TRBV24-1 and TRBJ2-5; 11 nucleotides agree with TRBD1. The V and J ends lost 9 bases and 5 bases, in that order; junction bases with no gene match: 4. The CDR3 consists of 13 residues. In germline, CDR1 is KGHDR, CDR2 SFDVKD. The CDR3 DNA follows: TGTGCCACCGGGACAGGGGGTTTGGAGACCCAGTACTTC. Its translation is CATGTGGLETQYF.

With respect to this clonotype: A single base separates this from a much larger clone, so it may be a read error. This rearrangement joins TRBV21-1 to TRBJ1-2; the table gives TRBD1 as D, unverified against the DNA. TRBV21-1 is a documented pseudogene. CDR3 size: 15 residues. The CDR3 loop is CASSKGGTANFGYTF. As DNA, the CDR3 is TGTGCCAGCAGCAAAGGTGGGACAGCTAACTTTGGCTACACCTTC.

This clonotype was recorded at least ten times. CDR3 DNA sequence: TGTGCCAGCAGTTTATGGGGTCAGGGCAATGAGCAGTTCTTC. Its translation is CASSLWGQGNEQFF. The rearrangement links TRBV27 to TRBJ2-1, with TRBD1 as a possible D gene (5 bases). This CDR3 has 14 residues. Looked up from germline, CDR1 is MNHEY and CDR2 is SMNVEV (reference sequence). Trimming took 1 base from V and 6 from J, leaving 10 bases between them.

This clonotype was seen at least ten times. The chain recombines TRBV24-1 with TRBJ2-5; D could derive from TRBD1 or TRBD2 (7 bases each). This CDR3 is 12 amino acids long. The ends were cut back, 12 bases at V and 3 bases at J, with 13 bases in the middle. From germline, CDR1 is KGHDR and CDR2 SFDVKD. The CDR3 DNA sequence: TGTGCCCCGAGCGGGACAGAAGAGACCCAGTACTTC. Translated, it gives CAPSGTEETQYF.

The sample holds many counts of this clonotype. This rearrangement joins TRBV6-1 to TRBJ2-2; no reliable D call. Between the trimmed V and J ends, which lost 11 bases and 2 bases, there was a span of 12 bases. The CDR3 is 13 residues long. Germline V gene sequence: CDR1 MNHNS, CDR2 SASEGT. In nucleotides, the CDR3 is TGTGCCGCGCTAGGTGCTAACACCGGGGAGCTGTTTTTT. The encoded protein is CAALGANTGELFF.

This clonotype was seen many times. CDR3 protein: CASSGDPNTGELFF. As DNA, the CDR3 is TGTGCCAGCAGCGGGGACCCGAACACCGGGGAGCTGTTTTTT. The rearrangement uses TRBV9 and TRBJ2-2; D is perhaps TRBD1 or TRBD2 (5 bases each). Germline values: CDR1 SGDLS, CDR2 YYNGEE. The V end lost 3 bases, the J end lost 0 bases, and 6 bases lay between the germline ends. CDR3 length equals 14 residues.

This clonotype has at least ten counts. The rearrangement links TRBV5-1 to TRBJ1-6; TRBD1 matches 7 bases. With 4 bases clipped from V and 9 bases from J, the junction kept 7 bases outside the gene matches. CDR3 size: 14 residues. Germline-derived CDR1 and CDR2 are SGHRS and YFSETQ. CDR3 loop: CASSLTGLGSPLHF. The CDR3 DNA is TGCGCCAGCAGCCTGACAGGGTTGGGTTCACCCCTCCACTTT.

This clonotype was seen ten or more times. The chain joins TRBV4-3 to TRBJ2-1, with D perhaps assigned TRBD1 or TRBD2 (7 bases each). CDR3 size: 13 residues. Between the trimmed V and J ends, which lost 1 base and 8 bases, there was a span of 9 bases. Germline V CDR1 and CDR2: LGHNA, YSLEER. The CDR3 region has the DNA TGCGCCAGCAGCCAAGCAGGGGGGGATGAGCAGTTCTTC. Its translation is CASSQAGGDEQFF.

This clonotype has at least ten counts. The J gene is TRBJ2-2, the V gene TRBV2, with 7 bases lining up with TRBD2. The CDR3 runs 16 residues. V shed 3 bases and J 1 base; nucleotides not matched to a gene: 5. CDR1 and CDR2 from the germline V gene are SNHLY and FYNNEI. The CDR3 sequence is CASSDWASGNTGELFF. The CDR3, as DNA: TGTGCCAGCAGTGATTGGGCTAGCGGGAACACCGGGGAGCTGTTTTTT.

This clonotype was seen ten or more times. The V gene is TRBV28, the J gene TRBJ2-7; maybe TRBD1 (6 bases). Looked up from germline, CDR1 is MDHEN and CDR2 is SYDVKM. V was shortened by 5 bases and J by 6 bases, with 17 bases between the two germline ends. The CDR3 sequence is 14 residues long. CDR3 sequence: CASSLSTGQAEQYV. The DNA of the CDR3 is TGTGCCAGCAGTCTGTCTACAGGGCAGGCCGAGCAGTACGTC.

This clonotype has a handful of counts. The chain links TRBV6-2 or TRBV6-3 to TRBJ1-5; unclear D gene. The germline V and J ends were trimmed by 6 bases and 5 bases, with 8 bases remaining between them. Germline V gives CDR1 MNHEY, CDR2 SVGEGT. The CDR3 runs 12 residues. For the CDR3, the DNA is TGTGCCAGCAGCCTCCGGTATCAGCCCCAGCATTTT. Translation: CASSLRYQPQHF.

This clonotype has at least ten counts. The chain employs TRBV7-2 and TRBJ2-2; TRBD1 might be the D (6 bases). Germline V lookup: CDR1 SGHTA, CDR2 FQGNSA. Trimming took 4 bases from V and 2 from J, leaving 11 bases between them. The CDR3 has 15 residues. In nucleotides, the CDR3 is TGTGCCAGCAGCTCCCGCAGGGGAAACACCGGGGAGCTGTTTTTT. Amino acid sequence: CASSSRRGNTGELFF.